One sample yielded the 19 T cell receptor beta chains listed below, sequenced in a study of OX40 agonist ivuxolimab in advanced cancers. Data came from immunoSEQ multiplex PCR; TCRdb stores just in-frame clones and leaves some out. The sample holds about 45,000 clones, around four fifths seen once. Sequencing was performed on CD4+ or CD8+ T cells sorted from blood, taken in a trial of the OX40 agonist ivuxolimab. Every receptor here comes from an adult with an advanced solid tumor such as melanoma, head and neck, liver or kidney cancer.

In this sample, this clone turned up a few times. This chain joins TRBV30 and TRBJ2-6; D is ambiguous. Germline loops: CDR1 GTSNPN, CDR2 SVGIG (reference sequence). This CDR3 has 15 residues. V was clipped by 1 base and J by 1 base, with 8 bases between them. CDR3 sequence reads: CAWSGSWSGANVLTF. The CDR3 DNA sequence: TGTGCCTGGAGTGGTTCGTGGTCTGGGGCCAACGTCCTGACTTTC.

The genes are TRBV6-1 and TRBJ2-7; the D is unclear. This CDR3 comprises 15 residues. From germline, CDR1 is MNHNS and CDR2 SASEGT. Trimming stripped 1 base from V and 0 bases from J, with 10 bases between. DNA of the CDR3: TGTGCCAGCAGTGAAGGGGTGGTAAGCTCCTACGAGCAGTACTTC. Protein product: CASSEGVVSSYEQYF.

V is TRBV10-1 and J is TRBJ2-1; D is possibly TRBD2 (6 bases). The CDR3 contains 17 residues. Germline loops: CDR1 WNHNN, CDR2 SYGVQD (reference sequence). The ends were cut back, 3 bases at V and 7 bases at J, with 22 bases in the middle. CDR3 sequence: CASSEVSSVAGLNEQFF. CDR3 sequence (DNA): TGCGCCAGCAGTGAAGTTAGCTCTGTGGCGGGGCTAAATGAGCAGTTCTTC.

The V gene is TRBV14, the J gene TRBJ1-6, with D uncertain. The length of the CDR3 is 12 residues. V lost 1 base and J lost 12, with 7 bases in between. Germline V gives CDR1 SGHDN, CDR2 FVKESK. This CDR3 reads CASSQVSLPLHF. CDR3 bases: TGTGCCAGCAGCCAAGTTTCTCTACCCCTCCACTTT.

This chain uses TRBV11-2 with TRBJ2-7; 7 bases fit TRBD2. Per germline, CDR1 SGHAT and CDR2 FQNNGV. V trimming: 2 bases; J trimming: 1 base; junction bases outside the gene matches: 8. This CDR3 has 16 residues. The chain's CDR3 is CASSLNLAAESYEQYF. The CDR3, as DNA: TGTGCCAGCAGCTTAAACCTAGCGGCCGAATCCTACGAGCAGTACTTC.

The chain recombines TRBV6-5 with TRBJ1-6; 7 bases fit TRBD1. Germline CDR1 and CDR2: MNHEY and SVGAGI. Unmatched junction bases numbered 9, after V lost 6 bases and J lost 10 bases. The CDR3 loop spans 14 amino acids. CDR3 nucleotide sequence: TGTGCCAGCAGAAAAGACAGGGAATGGTCACCCCTCCACTTT. Protein product: CASRKDREWSPLHF.

The chain carries TRBV7-9 and TRBJ2-3, with D maybe TRBD1 (6 bases). The CDR3 contains 12 residues. V lost 4 bases to trimming and J lost 5 bases, with 7 bases between them. Germline CDR1 is SEHNR and CDR2 is FQNEAQ (reference sequence). The CDR3 bases are TGTGCCAGCAGCTCGGACAGAGATACGCAGTATTTT. This encodes CASSSDRDTQYF.

The rearrangement uses TRBV7-2 and TRBJ2-7; 11 bases fit TRBD2. This CDR3 has 14 amino acids. CDR1 SGHTA and CDR2 FQGNSA come from the germline V gene. Germline trimming cut 5 bases from V and 6 bases from J; bases unmatched to any gene: 6. This chain's CDR3 is CASSILAGAVEQYF. Here the CDR3 DNA reads TGTGCCAGCAGCATACTAGCGGGGGCAGTCGAGCAGTACTTC.

This clone was seen a single time. The chain recombines TRBV18 with TRBJ1-2, with D unclear. This CDR3 spans 14 amino acids. The ends were cut back, 2 bases at V and 0 bases at J, with 7 bases in the middle. Germline CDR1 KGHSH, CDR2 LQKENI. CDR3 in amino acids: CASSPAEANYGYTF. The CDR3 bases are TGTGCCAGCTCACCAGCGGAAGCTAACTATGGCTACACCTTC.

The J gene is TRBJ2-3, the V gene TRBV6-1; D may be TRBD1 (5 bases). V lost 4 bases to trimming and J lost 2 bases, with 7 bases between them. Per germline, CDR1 MNHNS and CDR2 SASEGT. CDR3 length equals 13 residues. This CDR3 is CASSAGYTDTQYF. Written as DNA, the CDR3 is TGTGCCAGCAGTGCAGGGTACACAGATACGCAGTATTTT.

This chain uses TRBV28 with TRBJ2-2; 11 bases match TRBD2. Germline CDR1 reads MDHEN; CDR2 reads SYDVKM. The CDR3 is 16 amino acids. The ends lost 5 bases at V and 5 bases at J; junction bases unmatched: 7. CDR3 sequence (DNA): TGTGCCAGCAGTCTCTTCACTAGCGGGGGTACCGGGGAGCTGTTTTTT. This gives the protein CASSLFTSGGTGELFF. Looking up the rest from reference TRBV28 and TRBJ2-2 gives the full variable domain: DVKVTQSSRYLVKRTGEKVFLECVQDMDHENMFWYRQDPGLGLRLIYFSYDVKMKEKGDIPEGYSVSREKKERFSLILESASTNQTSMYLCASSLFTSGGTGELFFGEGSRLTVL.

V gene TRBV29-1 combines with J gene TRBJ2-5, with 8 bases matching TRBD2. Trimming removed 4 bases from V and 4 bases from J; junction bases left unmatched: 8. The CDR3 is made up of 14 amino acids. Germline CDR1 is SQVTM and CDR2 is ANQGSEA. CDR3 protein: CSVVLLAGRETQYF. CDR3 DNA sequence: TGCAGCGTTGTATTATTAGCGGGACGAGAGACCCAGTACTTC.

As concerns this clone: The junction departs from the called germline gene at one end, perhaps through a read error. The rearrangement links TRBV7-9 to TRBJ2-3; 8 positions agree with TRBD2. The CDR3 has 17 amino acids. Germline CDR1 is SEHNR and CDR2 is FQNEAQ (reference sequence). CDR3 protein: CASSLTSTGLVPDTQYF. The CDR3 nucleotides read TGTGCCAGCAGCTTAACGTCTACGGGACTAGTCCCAGACACGCAGTATTTT.

J is TRBJ1-6 and V is TRBV14, with TRBD1 matching 7 bases. The J segment lost 7 bases and the V segment lost 7 bases, leaving 7 bases of the junction unmatched. The CDR3 sequence is 14 residues long. Germline values: CDR1 SGHDN, CDR2 FVKESK. The CDR3 coding sequence is TGTGCCAGCAACAACAGGGGTTGGAATTCACCCCTCCACTTT. Its translation is CASNNRGWNSPLHF.

The chain is built from TRBV27 and TRBJ1-6, with D perhaps matching TRBD1 (5 bases). The germline V and J ends were trimmed by 5 bases and 8 bases, with 13 bases remaining between them. CDR1 MNHEY and CDR2 SMNVEV come from the germline V gene (reference sequence). CDR3 length: 14 residues. The CDR3 nucleotides are TGTGCCAGCAGTCCGTCCGGGACCTATTCACCCCTCCACTTT. Translated: CASSPSGTYSPLHF.

This chain connects TRBV10-2 to TRBJ2-1, with 7 bases aligning to TRBD2. The germline V gene has CDR1 WSHSY and CDR2 SAAADI. The V segment lost 9 bases and the J segment 5 bases; nucleotides outside the gene matches: 7. The length of the CDR3 is 13 residues. The CDR3 coding sequence is TGCGCCAGTTGCGGGGACTACAACAATGAGCAGTTCTTC. Amino acid sequence: CASCGDYNNEQFF.

Concerning this clone itself: At the DNA level, this CDR3 is encoded by other sequences in the same sample as well. This rearrangement joins TRBV6-1 to TRBJ2-3; D is ambiguous. This CDR3 is 12 amino acids long. Germline V gene lookup returns CDR1 MNHNS and CDR2 SASEGT. V lost 6 bases, J lost 0 bases, and 4 bases lay in between. Written as DNA, the CDR3 is TGTGCCAGCAGCCCTAGCACAGATACGCAGTATTTT. This codes for CASSPSTDTQYF.

J is TRBJ2-6 and V is TRBV18; TRBD2 might be the D (6 bases). V lost 1 base and J 2 bases, leaving 12 bases between the germline ends. CDR1 KGHSH and CDR2 LQKENI come from the germline V gene. The CDR3 is 17 amino acids. CDR3 sequence (DNA): TGTGCCAGCTCACCACGTATGAGGGAGGCTGGGGCCAACGTCCTGACTTTC. Translated: CASSPRMREAGANVLTF.

This clone was found once. This rearrangement joins TRBV14 to TRBJ2-5; D uncertain. Germline-derived CDR1 and CDR2 are SGHDN and FVKESK. V lost 3 bases and J 2 bases, leaving 4 bases between the germline ends. The CDR3 contains 12 residues. In DNA, the CDR3 is TGTGCCAGCAGCCATACGCAAGAGACCCAGTACTTC. Amino acids: CASSHTQETQYF.